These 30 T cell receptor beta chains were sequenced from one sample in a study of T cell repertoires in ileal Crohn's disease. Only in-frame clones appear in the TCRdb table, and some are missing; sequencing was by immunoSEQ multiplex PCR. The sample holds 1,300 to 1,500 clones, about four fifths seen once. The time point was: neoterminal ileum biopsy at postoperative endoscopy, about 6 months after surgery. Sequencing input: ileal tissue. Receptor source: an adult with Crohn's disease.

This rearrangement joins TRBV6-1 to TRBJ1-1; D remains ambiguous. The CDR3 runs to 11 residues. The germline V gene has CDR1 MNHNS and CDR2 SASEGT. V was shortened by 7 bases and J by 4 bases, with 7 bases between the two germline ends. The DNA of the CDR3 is TGTGCCAGCAAATACAGCACTGAAGCTTTCTTT. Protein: CASKYSTEAFF.

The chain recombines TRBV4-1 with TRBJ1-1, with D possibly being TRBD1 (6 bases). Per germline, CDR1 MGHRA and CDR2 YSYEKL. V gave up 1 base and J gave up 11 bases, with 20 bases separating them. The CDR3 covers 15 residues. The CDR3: CASSQGRSGDTRAFF. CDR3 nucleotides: TGCGCCAGCAGCCAAGGACGATCGGGGGACACTAGGGCTTTCTTT.

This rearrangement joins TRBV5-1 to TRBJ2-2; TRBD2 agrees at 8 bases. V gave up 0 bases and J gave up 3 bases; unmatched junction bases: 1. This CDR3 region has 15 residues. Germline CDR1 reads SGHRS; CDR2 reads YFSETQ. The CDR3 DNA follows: TGCGCCAGCAGCTTGGACGGGGGGGACACCGGGGAGCTGTTTTTT. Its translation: CASSLDGGDTGELFF.

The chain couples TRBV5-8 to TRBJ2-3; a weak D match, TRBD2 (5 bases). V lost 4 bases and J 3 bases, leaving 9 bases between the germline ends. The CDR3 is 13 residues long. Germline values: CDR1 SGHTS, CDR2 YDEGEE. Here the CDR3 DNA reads TGTGCCAGCAGCCGAGGGTTAACAGATACGCAGTATTTT. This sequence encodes CASSRGLTDTQYF.

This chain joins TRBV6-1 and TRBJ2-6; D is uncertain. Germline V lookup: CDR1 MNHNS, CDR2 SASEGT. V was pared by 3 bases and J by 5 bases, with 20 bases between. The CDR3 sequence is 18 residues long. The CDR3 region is CASSDFDSAQSRANVLTF. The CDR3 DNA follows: TGTGCCAGCAGTGATTTTGACTCTGCACAAAGTCGGGCCAACGTCCTGACTTTC.

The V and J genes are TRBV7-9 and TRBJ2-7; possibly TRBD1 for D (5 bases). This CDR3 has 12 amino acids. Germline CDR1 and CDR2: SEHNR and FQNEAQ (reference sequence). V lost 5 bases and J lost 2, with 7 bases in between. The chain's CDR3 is CASSRGTYEQYF. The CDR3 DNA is TGTGCCAGCAGCAGGGGTACCTACGAGCAGTACTTC.

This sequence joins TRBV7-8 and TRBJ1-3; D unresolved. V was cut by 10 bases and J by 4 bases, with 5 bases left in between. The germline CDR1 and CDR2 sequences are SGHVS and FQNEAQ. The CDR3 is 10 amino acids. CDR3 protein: CATSGNTIYF. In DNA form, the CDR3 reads TGTGCCACCTCAGGAAACACCATATATTTT.

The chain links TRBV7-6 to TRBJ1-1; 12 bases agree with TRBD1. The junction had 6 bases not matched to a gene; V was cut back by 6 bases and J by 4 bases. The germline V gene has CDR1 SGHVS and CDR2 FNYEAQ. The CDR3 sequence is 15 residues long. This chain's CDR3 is CASRLGQGAGTEAFF. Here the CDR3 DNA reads TGTGCCAGCAGGTTGGGACAGGGGGCGGGCACTGAAGCTTTCTTT.

The CDR3 loop is CASSQDSYEQYF. CDR3 coding DNA: TGTGCCAGCAGCCAGGACTCCTACGAGCAGTACTTC. The rearrangement links TRBV4-2 to TRBJ2-7; D not certain. Trimming took 3 bases from V and 0 from J, leaving 3 bases between them. The germline gives CDR1 LGHNA, CDR2 YNFKEQ. This CDR3 has 12 residues.

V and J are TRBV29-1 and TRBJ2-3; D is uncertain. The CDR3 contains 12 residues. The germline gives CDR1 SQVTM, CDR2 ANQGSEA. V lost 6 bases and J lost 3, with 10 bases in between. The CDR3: CSVAVGTDTQYF. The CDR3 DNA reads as TGCAGCGTCGCGGTGGGGACAGATACGCAGTATTTT.

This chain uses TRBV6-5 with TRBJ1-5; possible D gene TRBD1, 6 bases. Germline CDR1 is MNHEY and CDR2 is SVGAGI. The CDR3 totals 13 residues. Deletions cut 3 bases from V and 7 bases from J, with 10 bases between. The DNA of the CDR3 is TGTGCCAGCAGTTATGGGGGGGGCCAGCCCCAGCATTTT. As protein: CASSYGGGQPQHF.

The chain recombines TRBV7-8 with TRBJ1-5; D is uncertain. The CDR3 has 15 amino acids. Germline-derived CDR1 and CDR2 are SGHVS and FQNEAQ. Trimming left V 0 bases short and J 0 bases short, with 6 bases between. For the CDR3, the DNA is TGTGCCAGCAGCTTAGCAGGCGATAGCAATCAGCCCCAGCATTTT. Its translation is CASSLAGDSNQPQHF. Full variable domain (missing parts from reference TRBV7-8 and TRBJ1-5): GAGVSQSPRYKVAKRGQDVALRCDPISGHVSLFWYQQALGQGPEFLTYFQNEAQLDKSGLPSDRFFAERPEGSVSTLKIQRTQQEDSAVYLCASSLAGDSNQPQHFGDGTRLSIL.

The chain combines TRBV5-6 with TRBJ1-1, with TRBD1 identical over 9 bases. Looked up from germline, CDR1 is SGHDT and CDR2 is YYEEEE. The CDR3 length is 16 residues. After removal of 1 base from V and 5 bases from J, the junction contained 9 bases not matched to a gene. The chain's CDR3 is CASSLLVGQGRTEAFF. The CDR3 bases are TGTGCCAGCAGCTTGTTGGTGGGACAGGGAAGAACTGAAGCTTTCTTT.

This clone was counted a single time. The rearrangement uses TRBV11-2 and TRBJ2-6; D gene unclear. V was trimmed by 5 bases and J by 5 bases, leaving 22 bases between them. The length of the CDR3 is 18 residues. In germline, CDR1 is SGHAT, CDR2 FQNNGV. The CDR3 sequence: CASSDETKQQSRANVLTF. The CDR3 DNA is TGTGCCAGCAGCGACGAAACCAAGCAACAAAGTCGGGCCAACGTCCTGACTTTC.

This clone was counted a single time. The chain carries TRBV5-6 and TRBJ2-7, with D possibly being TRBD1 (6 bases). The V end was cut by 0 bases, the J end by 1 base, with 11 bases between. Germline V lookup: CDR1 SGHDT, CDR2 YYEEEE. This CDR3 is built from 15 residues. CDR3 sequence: CASSLGQEGSYEQYF. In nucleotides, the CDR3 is TGTGCCAGCAGCTTGGGACAGGAAGGATCCTACGAGCAGTACTTC.

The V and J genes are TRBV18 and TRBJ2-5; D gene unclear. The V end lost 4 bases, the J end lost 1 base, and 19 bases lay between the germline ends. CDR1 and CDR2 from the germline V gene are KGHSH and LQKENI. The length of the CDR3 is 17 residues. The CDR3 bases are TGTGCCAGCTCACAGAACCTATTCGACCGACTCCAAGAGACCCAGTACTTC. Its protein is CASSQNLFDRLQETQYF.

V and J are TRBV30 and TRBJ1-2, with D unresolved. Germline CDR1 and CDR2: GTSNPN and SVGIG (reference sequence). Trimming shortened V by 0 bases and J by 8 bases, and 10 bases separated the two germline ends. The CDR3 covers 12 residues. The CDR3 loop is CAWSVSLGGYTF. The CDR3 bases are TGTGCCTGGAGTGTCAGCCTCGGGGGCTACACCTTC.

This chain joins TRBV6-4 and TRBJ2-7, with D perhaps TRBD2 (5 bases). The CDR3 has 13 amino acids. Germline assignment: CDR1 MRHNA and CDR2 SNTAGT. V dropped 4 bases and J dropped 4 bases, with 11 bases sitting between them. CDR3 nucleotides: TGTGCCAGCAGTGTCGGTGCGGGTTACGAGCAGTACTTC. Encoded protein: CASSVGAGYEQYF.

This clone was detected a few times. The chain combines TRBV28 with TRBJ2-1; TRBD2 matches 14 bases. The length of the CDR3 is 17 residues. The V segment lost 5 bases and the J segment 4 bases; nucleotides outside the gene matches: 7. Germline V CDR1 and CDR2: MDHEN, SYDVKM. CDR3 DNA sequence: TGTGCCAGCAGTCGACCTGGGACTAGCGGGGGTTACAATGAGCAGTTCTTC. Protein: CASSRPGTSGGYNEQFF.

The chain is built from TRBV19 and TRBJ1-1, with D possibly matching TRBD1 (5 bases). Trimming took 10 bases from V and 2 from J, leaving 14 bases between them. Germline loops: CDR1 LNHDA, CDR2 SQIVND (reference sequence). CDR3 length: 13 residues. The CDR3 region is CATSRGRNTEAFF. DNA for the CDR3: TGTGCCACCTCCCGGGGGAGAAACACTGAAGCTTTCTTT.

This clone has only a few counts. The CDR3 loop is CASRRTGEGYTF. In DNA, the CDR3 is TGTGCCAGCAGACGTACAGGGGAAGGCTACACCTTC. The chain recombines TRBV14 with TRBJ1-2; 7 bases match TRBD1. The V segment lost 6 bases and the J segment 8 bases; nucleotides outside the gene matches: 6. This CDR3 is built from 12 residues. CDR1 SGHDN and CDR2 FVKESK come from the germline V gene. Full variable domain (rest looked up from reference TRBV14 and TRBJ1-2): EAGVTQFPSHSVIEKGQTVTLRCDPISGHDNLYWYRRVMGKEIKFLLHFVKESKQDESGMPNNRFLAERTGGTYSTLKVQPAELEDSGVYFCASRRTGEGYTFGSGTRLTVV.

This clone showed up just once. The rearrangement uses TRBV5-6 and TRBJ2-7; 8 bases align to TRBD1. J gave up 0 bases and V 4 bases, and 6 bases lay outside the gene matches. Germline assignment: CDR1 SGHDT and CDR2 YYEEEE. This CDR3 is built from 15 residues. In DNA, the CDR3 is TGTGCCAGCAGCGCGGGACAGGAAAGCTCCTACGAGCAGTACTTC. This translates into CASSAGQESSYEQYF.

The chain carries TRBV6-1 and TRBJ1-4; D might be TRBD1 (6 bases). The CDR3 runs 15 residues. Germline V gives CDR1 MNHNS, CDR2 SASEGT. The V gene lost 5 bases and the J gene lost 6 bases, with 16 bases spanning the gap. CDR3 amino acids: CASSPSQGRDEKLFF. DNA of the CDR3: TGTGCCAGCAGTCCTTCACAGGGAAGGGATGAAAAACTGTTTTTT.

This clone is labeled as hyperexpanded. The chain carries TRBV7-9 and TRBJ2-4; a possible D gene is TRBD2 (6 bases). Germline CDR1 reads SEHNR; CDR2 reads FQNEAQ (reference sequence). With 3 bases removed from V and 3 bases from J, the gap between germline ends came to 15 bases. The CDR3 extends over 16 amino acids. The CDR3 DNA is TGTGCCAGCAGCTTCCCAGCGGGTTACGACAAAAACATTCAGTACTTC. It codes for CASSFPAGYDKNIQYF.

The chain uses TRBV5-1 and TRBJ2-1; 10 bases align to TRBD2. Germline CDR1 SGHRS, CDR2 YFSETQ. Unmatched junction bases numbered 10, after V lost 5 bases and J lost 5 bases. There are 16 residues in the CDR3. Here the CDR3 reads CASRLLAGDFHNEQFF. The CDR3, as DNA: TGCGCCAGCAGACTCCTAGCGGGAGATTTCCACAATGAGCAGTTCTTC.

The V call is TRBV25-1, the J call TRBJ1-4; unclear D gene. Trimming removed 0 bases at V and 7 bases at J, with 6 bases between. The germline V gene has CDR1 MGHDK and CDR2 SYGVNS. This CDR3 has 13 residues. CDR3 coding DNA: TGTGCCAGCAGTGAATACCGATCTGAAAAACTGTTTTTT. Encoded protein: CASSEYRSEKLFF. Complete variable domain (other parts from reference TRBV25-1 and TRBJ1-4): EADIYQTPRYLVIGTGKKITLECSQTMGHDKMYWYQQDPGMELHLIHYSYGVNSTEKGDLSSESTVSRIRTEHFPLTLESARPSHTSQYLCASSEYRSEKLFFGSGTQLSVL.

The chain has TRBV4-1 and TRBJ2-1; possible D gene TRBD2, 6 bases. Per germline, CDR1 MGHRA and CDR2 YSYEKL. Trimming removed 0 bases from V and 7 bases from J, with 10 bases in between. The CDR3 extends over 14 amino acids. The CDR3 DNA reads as TGCGCCAGCAGCCAAGATTCGGGGGAAAATGAGCAGTTCTTC. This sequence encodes CASSQDSGENEQFF.

As DNA, the CDR3 is TGTGCCAGCTCACTCGCGAGGACGGAACGCTATGGCTACACCTTC. This translates into CASSLARTERYGYTF. The chain recombines TRBV18 with TRBJ1-2, with unresolved D. Germline V gives CDR1 KGHSH, CDR2 LQKENI. Trimming pared 4 bases from V and 4 bases from J, leaving 16 bases between. CDR3 length: 15 amino acids.

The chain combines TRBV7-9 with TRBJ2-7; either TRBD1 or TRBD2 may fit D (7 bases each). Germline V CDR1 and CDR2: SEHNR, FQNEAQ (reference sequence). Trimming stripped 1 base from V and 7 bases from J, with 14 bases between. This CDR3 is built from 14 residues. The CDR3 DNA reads TGTGCCAGCAGCTTAGGGCAGGGGGAGGGGGAGCAGTACTTC. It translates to CASSLGQGEGEQYF.

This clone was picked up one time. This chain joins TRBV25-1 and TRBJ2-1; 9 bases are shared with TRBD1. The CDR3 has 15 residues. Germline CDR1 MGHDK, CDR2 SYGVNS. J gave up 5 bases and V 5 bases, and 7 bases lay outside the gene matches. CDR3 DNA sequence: TGTGCCAGCAGTCAAAACAGGGGGCAAAACAATGAGCAGTTCTTC. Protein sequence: CASSQNRGQNNEQFF.